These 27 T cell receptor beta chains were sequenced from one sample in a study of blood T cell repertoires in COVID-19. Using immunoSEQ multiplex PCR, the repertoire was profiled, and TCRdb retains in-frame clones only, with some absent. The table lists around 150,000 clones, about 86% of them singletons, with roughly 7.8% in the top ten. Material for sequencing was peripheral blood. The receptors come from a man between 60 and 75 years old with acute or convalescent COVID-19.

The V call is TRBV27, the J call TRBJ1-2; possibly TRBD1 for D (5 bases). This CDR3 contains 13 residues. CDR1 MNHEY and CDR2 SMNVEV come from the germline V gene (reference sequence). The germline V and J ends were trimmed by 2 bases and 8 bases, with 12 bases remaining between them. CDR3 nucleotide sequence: TGTGCCAGCAGTTTACCGGGGGGTGGAGGCTACACCTTC. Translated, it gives CASSLPGGGGYTF.

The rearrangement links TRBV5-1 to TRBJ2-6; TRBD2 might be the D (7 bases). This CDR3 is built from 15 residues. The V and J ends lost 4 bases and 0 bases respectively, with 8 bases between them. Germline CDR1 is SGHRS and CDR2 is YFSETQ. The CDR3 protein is CASSRGASGANVLTF. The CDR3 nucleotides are TGCGCCAGCAGCCGGGGGGCCTCTGGGGCCAACGTCCTGACTTTC.

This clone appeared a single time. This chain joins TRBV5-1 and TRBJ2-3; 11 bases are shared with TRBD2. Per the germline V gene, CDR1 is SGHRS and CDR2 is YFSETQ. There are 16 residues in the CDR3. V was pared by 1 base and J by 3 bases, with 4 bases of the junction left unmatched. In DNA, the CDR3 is TGCGCCAGCAGCTTGAGACTAGCGGGATATACAGATACGCAGTATTTT. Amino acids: CASSLRLAGYTDTQYF.

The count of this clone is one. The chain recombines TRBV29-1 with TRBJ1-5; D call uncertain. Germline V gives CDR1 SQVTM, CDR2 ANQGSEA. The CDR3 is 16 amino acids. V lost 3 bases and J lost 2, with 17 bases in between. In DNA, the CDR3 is TGCAGCGTTGACCCCCCCCGACCGCGGGGCAATCAGCCCCAGCATTTT. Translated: CSVDPPRPRGNQPQHF.

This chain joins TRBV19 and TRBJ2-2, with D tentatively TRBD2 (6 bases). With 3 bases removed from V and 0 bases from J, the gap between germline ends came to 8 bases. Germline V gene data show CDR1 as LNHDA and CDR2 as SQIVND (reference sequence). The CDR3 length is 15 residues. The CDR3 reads CASSIGTANTGELFF. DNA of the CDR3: TGTGCCAGTAGTATCGGGACTGCGAACACCGGGGAGCTGTTTTTT.

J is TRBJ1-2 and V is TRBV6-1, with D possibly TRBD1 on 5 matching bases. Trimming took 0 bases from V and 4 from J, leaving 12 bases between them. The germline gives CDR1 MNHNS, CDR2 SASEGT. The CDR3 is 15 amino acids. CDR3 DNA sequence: TGTGCCAGCAGTGAAGCGGGGGGAATGGGCTATGGCTACACCTTC. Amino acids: CASSEAGGMGYGYTF.

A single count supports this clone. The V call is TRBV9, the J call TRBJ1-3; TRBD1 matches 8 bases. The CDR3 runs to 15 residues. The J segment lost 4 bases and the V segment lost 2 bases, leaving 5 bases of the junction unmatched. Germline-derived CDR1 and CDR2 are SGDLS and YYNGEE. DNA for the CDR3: TGTGCCAGCAGCGTCGGACAGGGCCTAGGAAACACCATATATTTT. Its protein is CASSVGQGLGNTIYF. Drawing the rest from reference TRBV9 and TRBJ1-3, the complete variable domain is DSGVTQTPKHLITATGQRVTLRCSPRSGDLSVYWYQQSLDQGLQFLIQYYNGEERAKGNILERFSAQQFPDLHSELNLSSLELGDSALYFCASSVGQGLGNTIYFGEGSWLTVV.

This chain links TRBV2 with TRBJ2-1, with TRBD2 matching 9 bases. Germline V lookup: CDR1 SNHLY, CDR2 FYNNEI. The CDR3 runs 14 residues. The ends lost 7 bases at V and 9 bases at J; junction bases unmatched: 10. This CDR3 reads CASTGGTSRGEQFF. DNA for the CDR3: TGTGCCAGCACGGGAGGGACTAGCCGGGGTGAGCAGTTCTTC.

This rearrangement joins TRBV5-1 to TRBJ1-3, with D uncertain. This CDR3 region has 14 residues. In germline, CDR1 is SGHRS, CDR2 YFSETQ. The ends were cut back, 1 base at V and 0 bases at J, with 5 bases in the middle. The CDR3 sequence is CASSLSSSGNTIYF. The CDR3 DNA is TGCGCCAGCAGCTTGTCCAGCTCTGGAAACACCATATATTTT.

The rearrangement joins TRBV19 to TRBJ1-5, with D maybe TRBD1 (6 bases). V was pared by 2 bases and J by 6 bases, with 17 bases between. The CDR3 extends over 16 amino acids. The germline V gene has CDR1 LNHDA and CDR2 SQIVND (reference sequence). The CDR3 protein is CASSIQGQQHVQPQHF. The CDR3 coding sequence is TGTGCCAGTAGTATACAAGGACAGCAGCATGTTCAGCCCCAGCATTTT.

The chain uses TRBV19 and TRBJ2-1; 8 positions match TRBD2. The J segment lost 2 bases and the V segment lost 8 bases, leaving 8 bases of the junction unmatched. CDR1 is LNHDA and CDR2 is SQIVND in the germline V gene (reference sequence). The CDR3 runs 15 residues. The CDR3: CASRRAGVAYNEQFF. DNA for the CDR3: TGTGCCAGTCGTAGAGCGGGGGTGGCCTACAATGAGCAGTTCTTC.

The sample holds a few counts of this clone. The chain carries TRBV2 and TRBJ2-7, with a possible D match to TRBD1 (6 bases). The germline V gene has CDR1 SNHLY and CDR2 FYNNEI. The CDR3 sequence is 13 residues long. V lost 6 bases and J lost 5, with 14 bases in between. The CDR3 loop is CASSTGRGNEQYF. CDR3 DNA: TGTGCCAGCAGCACCGGTAGGGGGAACGAGCAGTACTTC.

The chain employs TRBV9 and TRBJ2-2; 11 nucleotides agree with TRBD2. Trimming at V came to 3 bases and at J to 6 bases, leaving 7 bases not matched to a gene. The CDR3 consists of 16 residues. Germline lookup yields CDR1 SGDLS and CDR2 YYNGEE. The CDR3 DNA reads TGTGCCAGCAGCGCGCGACTAGCGGGATATTCCGGGGAGCTGTTTTTT. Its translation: CASSARLAGYSGELFF.

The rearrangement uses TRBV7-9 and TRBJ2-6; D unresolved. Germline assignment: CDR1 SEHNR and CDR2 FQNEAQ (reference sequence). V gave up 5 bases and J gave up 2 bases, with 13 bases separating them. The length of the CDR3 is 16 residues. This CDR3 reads CASSPSKGAGANVLTF. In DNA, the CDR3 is TGTGCCAGCAGCCCCAGTAAAGGAGCTGGGGCCAACGTCCTGACTTTC.

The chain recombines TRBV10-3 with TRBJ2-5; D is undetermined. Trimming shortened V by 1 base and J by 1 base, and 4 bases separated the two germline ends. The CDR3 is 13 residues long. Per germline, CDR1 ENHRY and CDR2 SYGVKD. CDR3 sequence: CAISEYLQETQYF. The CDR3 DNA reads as TGTGCCATCAGTGAGTATCTCCAAGAGACCCAGTACTTC.

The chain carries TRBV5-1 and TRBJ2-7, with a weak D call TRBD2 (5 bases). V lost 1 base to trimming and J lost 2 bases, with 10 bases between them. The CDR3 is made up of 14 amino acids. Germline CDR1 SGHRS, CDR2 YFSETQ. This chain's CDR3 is CASSLRELTYEQYF. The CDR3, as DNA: TGCGCCAGCAGCTTGAGGGAGTTAACCTACGAGCAGTACTTC.

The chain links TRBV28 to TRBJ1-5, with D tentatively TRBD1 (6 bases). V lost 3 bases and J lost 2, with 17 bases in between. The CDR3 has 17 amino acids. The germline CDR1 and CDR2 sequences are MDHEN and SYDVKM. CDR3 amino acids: CASSFYPDSGGNQPQHF. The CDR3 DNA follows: TGTGCCAGCAGTTTTTACCCGGACAGCGGGGGCAATCAGCCCCAGCATTTT.

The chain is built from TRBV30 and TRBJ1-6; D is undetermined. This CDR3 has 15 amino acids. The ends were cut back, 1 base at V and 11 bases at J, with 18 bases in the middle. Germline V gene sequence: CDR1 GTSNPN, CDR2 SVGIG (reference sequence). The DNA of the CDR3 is TGTGCCTGGAGTGCCGGCGGCCTCAACGGTCCACCCCTCCACTTT. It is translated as CAWSAGGLNGPPLHF.

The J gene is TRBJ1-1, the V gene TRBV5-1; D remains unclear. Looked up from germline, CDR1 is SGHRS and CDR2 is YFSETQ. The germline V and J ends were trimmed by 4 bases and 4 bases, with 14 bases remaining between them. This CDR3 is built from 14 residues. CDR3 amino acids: CASSPLEGATEAFF. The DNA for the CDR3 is TGCGCCAGCAGCCCCCTGGAGGGTGCCACTGAAGCTTTCTTT.

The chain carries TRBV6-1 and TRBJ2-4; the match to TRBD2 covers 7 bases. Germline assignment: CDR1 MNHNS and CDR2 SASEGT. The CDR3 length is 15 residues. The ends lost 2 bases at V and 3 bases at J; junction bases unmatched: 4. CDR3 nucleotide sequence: TGTGCCAGCAGTGAATTGGGCGGGAGCAAAAACATTCAGTACTTC. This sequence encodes CASSELGGSKNIQYF.

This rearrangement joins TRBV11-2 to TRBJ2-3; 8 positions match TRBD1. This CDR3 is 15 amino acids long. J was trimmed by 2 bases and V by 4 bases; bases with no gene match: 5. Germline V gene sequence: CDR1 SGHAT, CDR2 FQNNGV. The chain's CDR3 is CASSSTGAPTDTQYF. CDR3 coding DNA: TGTGCCAGCAGCTCGACAGGGGCGCCCACAGATACGCAGTATTTT.

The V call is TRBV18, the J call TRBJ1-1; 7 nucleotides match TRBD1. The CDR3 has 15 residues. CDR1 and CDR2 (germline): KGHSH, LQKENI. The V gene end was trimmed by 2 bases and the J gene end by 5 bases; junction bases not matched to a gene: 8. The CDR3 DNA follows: TGTGCCAGCTCACCAAGGCCAGGGGGTGATACTGAAGCTTTCTTT. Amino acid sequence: CASSPRPGGDTEAFF.

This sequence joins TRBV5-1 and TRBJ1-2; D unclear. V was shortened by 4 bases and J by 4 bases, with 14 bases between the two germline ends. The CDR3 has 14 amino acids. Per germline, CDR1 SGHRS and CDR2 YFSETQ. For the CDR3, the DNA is TGCGCCAGCAGCCTTGACGGGTCCCTCTATGGCTACACCTTC. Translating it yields CASSLDGSLYGYTF.

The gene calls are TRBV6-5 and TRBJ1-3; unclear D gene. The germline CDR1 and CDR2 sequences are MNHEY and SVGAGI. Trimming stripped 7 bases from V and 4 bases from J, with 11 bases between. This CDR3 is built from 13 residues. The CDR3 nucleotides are TGTGCCAGCATCTCCTCGGAGGGAAACACCATATATTTT. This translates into CASISSEGNTIYF.

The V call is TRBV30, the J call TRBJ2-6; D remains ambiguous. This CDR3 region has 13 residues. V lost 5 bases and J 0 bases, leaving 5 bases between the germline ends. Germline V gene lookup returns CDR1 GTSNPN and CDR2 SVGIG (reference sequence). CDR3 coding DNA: TGTGCCTGGCGGAGCTCTGGGGCCAACGTCCTGACTTTC. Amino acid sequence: CAWRSSGANVLTF.

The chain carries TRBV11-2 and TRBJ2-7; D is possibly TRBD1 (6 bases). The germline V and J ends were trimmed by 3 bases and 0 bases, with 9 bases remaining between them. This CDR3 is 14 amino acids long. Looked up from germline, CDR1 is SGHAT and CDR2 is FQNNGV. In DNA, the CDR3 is TGTGCCAGCAGCTTTAGGGGGAGCTCCTACGAGCAGTACTTC. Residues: CASSFRGSSYEQYF. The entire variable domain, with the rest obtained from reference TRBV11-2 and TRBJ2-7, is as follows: EAGVAQSPRYKIIEKRQSVAFWCNPISGHATLYWYQQILGQGPKLLIQFQNNGVVDDSQLPKDRFSAERLKGVDSTLKIQPAKLEDSAVYLCASSFRGSSYEQYFGPGTRLTVT.

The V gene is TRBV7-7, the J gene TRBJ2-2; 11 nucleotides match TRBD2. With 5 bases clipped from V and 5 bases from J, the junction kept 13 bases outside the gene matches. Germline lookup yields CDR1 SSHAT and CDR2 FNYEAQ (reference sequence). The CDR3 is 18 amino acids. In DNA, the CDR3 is TGTGCCAGCAGCCCTAGCTCTAGCGGGAGGTTTAGGACCGGGGAGCTGTTTTTT. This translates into CASSPSSSGRFRTGELFF. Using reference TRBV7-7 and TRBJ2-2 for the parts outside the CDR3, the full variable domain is GAGVSQSPRYKVTKRGQDVTLRCDPISSHATLYWYQQALGQGPEFLTYFNYEAQPDKSGLPSDRFSAERPEGSISTLTIQRTEQRDSAMYRCASSPSSSGRFRTGELFFGEGSRLTVL.